A single sample is the source of the 2 T cell receptor beta chains below, sequenced in a study of regulatory T cells in long-lasting Graves disease. Described time point: newly diagnosed GD, antithyroid drugs for less than 3 months. The TCR library was prepared using RNA isolated from PBMCs. With iRepertoire HTBI primers and Arm-PCR of CDR3 regions, TCR beta libraries were built. MiXCR, run by TCRdb on the multiplex PCR reads, gives a single entry per CDR3 protein. Of some 240,000 distinct CDR3 sequences listed, roughly a fifth are singletons. This sample was also put to use in a study of T cells in Graves' hyperthyroidism and ophthalmopathy.

The material was peripheral blood mononuclear cells (PBMCs), obtained at new diagnosis, from a patient treated with antithyroid drugs. The receptors come from a woman aged 30 to 39 with Graves disease.

In this sample, this clonotype turned up many times. The V and J genes are TRBV11-2 and TRBJ2-2; D gene uncertain. Looked up from germline, CDR1 is SGHAT and CDR2 is FQNNGV. There are 12 residues in the CDR3. V lost 1 base and J lost 7, with 4 bases in between. The CDR3 reads CASSLVDGELFF. Written as DNA, the CDR3 is TGTGCCAGCAGCTTAGTGGACGGGGAGCTGTTTTTT. Based on the CDR3 plus reference TRBV11-2 and TRBJ2-2, the full variable domain is EAGVAQSPRYKIIEKRQSVAFWCNPISGHATLYWYQQILGQGPKLLIQFQNNGVVDDSQLPKDRFSAERLKGVDSTLKIQPAKLEDSAVYLCASSLVDGELFFGEGSRLTVL.

Remarks on this clonotype: Sequence at one end of the junction differs from germline and may be a read error. The chain recombines TRBV2 with TRBJ2-3; tentatively, D is TRBD1 (5 bases). Germline V CDR1 and CDR2: SNHLY, FYNNEI. This CDR3 contains 14 residues. CDR3 sequence: CATSTGAGTDTRYF. The CDR3 coding sequence is TGTGCCACCTCAACAGGAGCTGGCACAGATACGCGGTATTTT.